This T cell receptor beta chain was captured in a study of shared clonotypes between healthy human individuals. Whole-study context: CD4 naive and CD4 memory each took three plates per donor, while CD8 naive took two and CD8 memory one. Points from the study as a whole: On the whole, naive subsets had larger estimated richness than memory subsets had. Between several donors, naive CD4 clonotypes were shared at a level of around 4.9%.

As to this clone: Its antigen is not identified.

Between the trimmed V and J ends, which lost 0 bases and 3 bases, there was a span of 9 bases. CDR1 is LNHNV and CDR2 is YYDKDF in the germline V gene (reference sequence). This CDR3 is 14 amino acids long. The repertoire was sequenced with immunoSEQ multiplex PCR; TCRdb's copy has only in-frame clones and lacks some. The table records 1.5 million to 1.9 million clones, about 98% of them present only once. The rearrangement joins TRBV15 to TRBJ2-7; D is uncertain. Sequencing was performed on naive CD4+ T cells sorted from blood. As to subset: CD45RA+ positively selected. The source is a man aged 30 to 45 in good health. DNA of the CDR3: TGTGCCACCAGCAGAGATCAGGCCCACTACGAGCAGTACTTC. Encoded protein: CATSRDQAHYEQYF.